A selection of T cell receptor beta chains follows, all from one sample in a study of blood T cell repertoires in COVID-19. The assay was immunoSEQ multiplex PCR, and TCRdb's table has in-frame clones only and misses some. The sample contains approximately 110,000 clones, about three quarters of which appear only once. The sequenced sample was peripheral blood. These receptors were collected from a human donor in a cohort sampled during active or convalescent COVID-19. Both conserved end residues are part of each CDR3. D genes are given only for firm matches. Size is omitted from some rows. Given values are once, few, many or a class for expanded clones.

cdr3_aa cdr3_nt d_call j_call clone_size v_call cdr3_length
CASSVAGGVTDTQYF TGTGCCAGCAGCGTAGCGGGGGGAGTGACAGATACGCAGTATTTT TRBD2 TRBJ2-3 NA TRBV9 15
CASSLAPRAGEAFF TGTGCCAGCAGCTTAGCGCCCAGGGCGGGAGAAGCTTTCTTT NA TRBJ1-1 NA TRBV11-2 14
CASIYPGNTEAFF TGTGCCAGCATTTATCCGGGGAACACTGAAGCTTTCTTT NA TRBJ1-1 NA TRBV25-1 13
CSALDTGGRSTDTQYF TGCAGCGCCCTCGATACGGGGGGGAGATCCACAGATACGCAGTATTTT TRBD2 TRBJ2-3 NA TRBV29-1 16
CASSIVAGPNQPQHF TGTGCCAGTAGTATAGTCGCGGGCCCCAATCAGCCCCAGCATTTT NA TRBJ1-5 NA TRBV19 15
CAIRKAAQDTQYF TGTGCCATCAGGAAAGCGGCCCAAGATACGCAGTATTTT NA TRBJ2-3 NA TRBV10-3 13
CASSYFDKIYEQYF TGTGCCAGCAGTTATTTTGACAAGATCTACGAGCAGTACTTC NA TRBJ2-7 NA TRBV6-2/TRBV6-3 14
CASRDRGYTDTQYF TGTGCCAGCAGAGACAGAGGCTACACAGATACGCAGTATTTT NA TRBJ2-3 NA TRBV27 14
CASSPPGRVYEQYF TGTGCCAGCTCACCCCCGGGGAGGGTCTACGAGCAGTACTTC TRBD2 TRBJ2-7 once TRBV18 14
CASSPSSGGSYEQYF TGTGCCAGCAGCCCCTCTAGCGGGGGATCCTACGAGCAGTACTTC TRBD2 TRBJ2-7 NA TRBV7-2 15
CASSLAGSRGELFF TGTGCCAGCAGCTTGGCAGGGTCTCGAGGGGAGCTGTTTTTT NA TRBJ2-2 NA TRBV5-6 14
CASRDSGSYNEQFF TGCGCCAGCAGGGATAGCGGGAGCTACAATGAGCAGTTCTTC TRBD2 TRBJ2-1 few TRBV4-1 14
CASQQGFGAFF TGTGCCAGCCAACAGGGGTTTGGAGCTTTCTTT TRBD1 TRBJ1-1 NA TRBV27 11
CASSDPYRRTLPLGNEQFF TGTGCCAGCAGTGATCCTTACCGACGGACACTCCCCCTGGGCAATGAGCAGTTCTTC NA TRBJ2-1 NA TRBV6-1 19
CASSYTTGTQYF TGTGCCAGCAGTTACACTACCGGTACGCAGTATTTT NA TRBJ2-3 NA TRBV6-6 12
CASSRTSGTDTQYF TGTGCCAGCAGCCGGACTAGCGGCACAGATACGCAGTATTTT TRBD2 TRBJ2-3 NA TRBV5-4 14
CASSSGGGPPGTDTQYF TGCGCCAGCAGCTCCGGGGGGGGGCCCCCGGGCACAGATACGCAGTATTTT TRBD2 TRBJ2-3 NA TRBV5-1 17
CASSLVGGGFGTGELFF TGCGCCAGCAGCTTGGTCGGTGGGGGGTTCGGCACCGGGGAGCTGTTTTTT NA TRBJ2-2 NA TRBV5-1 17
CASSTGTGANTDTQYF TGTGCCAGCAGCACAGGGACCGGCGCGAACACAGATACGCAGTATTTT NA TRBJ2-3 NA TRBV5-5 16
CASSQWTGGARGYTF TGCGCCAGCAGTCAATGGACAGGGGGCGCACGGGGCTACACCTTC TRBD1 TRBJ1-2 NA TRBV23-1 15
CASSPQVSYEQYF TGTGCCAGCTCACCCCAGGTCTCCTACGAGCAGTACTTC NA TRBJ2-7 NA TRBV18 13
CASSLTGGPRETQYF TGCGCCAGCAGCTTGACGGGAGGGCCTCGGGAGACCCAGTACTTC TRBD2 TRBJ2-5 NA TRBV5-1 15
CASSHDTSGSYNEQFF TGTGCCAGCAGCCATGATACTAGCGGGAGCTACAATGAGCAGTTCTTC TRBD2 TRBJ2-1 NA TRBV3-1/TRBV3-2 16
CASRSEAEAFF TGTGCCAGCAGGAGTGAAGCTGAAGCTTTCTTT NA TRBJ1-1 NA TRBV12-3/TRBV12-4 11
CASSRTGRSNQPQHF TGCGCCAGCAGTCGGACAGGGCGAAGCAATCAGCCCCAGCATTTT TRBD1 TRBJ1-5 once TRBV10-2 15
CASSQEFWDRGSGELFF TGCGCCAGCAGCCAAGAGTTTTGGGACAGGGGATCCGGGGAGCTGTTTTTT TRBD1 TRBJ2-2 NA TRBV4-1 17
CASSERGHTGGINSPLHF TGTGCCAGCAGTGAAAGGGGCCACACAGGGGGCATTAATTCACCCCTCCACTTT TRBD1 TRBJ1-6 NA TRBV6-1 18
CASSETASGGRETQYF TGTGCCAGCAGTGAGACGGCTAGCGGGGGTAGGGAGACCCAGTACTTC TRBD2 TRBJ2-5 NA TRBV6-1 16
CASSTGSGRAGELFF TGTGCCAGTAGTACGGGCAGCGGGAGAGCCGGGGAGCTGTTTTTT TRBD2 TRBJ2-2 NA TRBV19 15
CASSPQVWGLGISLTEAFF TGCGCCAGCAGCCCACAAGTCTGGGGGCTAGGTATAAGTCTCACTGAAGCTTTCTTT NA TRBJ1-1 NA TRBV4-3 19
CATSKTGGPGELFF TGTGCCACCAGCAAGACAGGGGGCCCCGGGGAGCTGTTTTTT TRBD1 TRBJ2-2 few TRBV15 14
CASTPEGQGRGGYTF TGTGCCAGCACCCCTGAGGGACAGGGGAGGGGTGGCTACACCTTC TRBD1 TRBJ1-2 NA TRBV11-2 15
CASSIDLQGTKNIQYF TGTGCCAGTAGTATAGATCTACAGGGGACCAAAAACATTCAGTACTTC TRBD1 TRBJ2-4 few TRBV19 16
CASTFLLREGLDEQFF TGTGCCAGCACTTTCCTCTTGCGGGAGGGCTTGGATGAGCAGTTCTTC TRBD2 TRBJ2-1 NA TRBV28 16
CASSQQGKGEKLFF TGTGCCAGCAGTCAACAGGGGAAGGGTGAAAAACTGTTTTTT TRBD1 TRBJ1-4 NA TRBV5-4 14
CASSLLVREDEAFF TGTGCCAGCAGCTTGCTAGTGCGAGAGGATGAAGCTTTCTTT NA TRBJ1-1 NA TRBV5-5 14